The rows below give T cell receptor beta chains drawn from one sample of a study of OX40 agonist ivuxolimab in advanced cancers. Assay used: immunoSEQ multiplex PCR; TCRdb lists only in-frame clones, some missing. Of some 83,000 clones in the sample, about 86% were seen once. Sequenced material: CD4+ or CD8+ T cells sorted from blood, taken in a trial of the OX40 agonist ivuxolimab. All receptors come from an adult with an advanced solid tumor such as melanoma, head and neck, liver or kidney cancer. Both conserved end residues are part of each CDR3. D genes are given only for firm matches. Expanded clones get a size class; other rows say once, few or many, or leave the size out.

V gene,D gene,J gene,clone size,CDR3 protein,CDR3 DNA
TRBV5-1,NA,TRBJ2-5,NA,CASSPPEGYQETQYF,TGCGCCAGCAGTCCCCCAGAGGGGTACCAAGAGACCCAGTACTTC
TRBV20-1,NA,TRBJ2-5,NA,CSPQAQETQYF,TGCAGTCCGCAGGCTCAAGAGACCCAGTACTTC
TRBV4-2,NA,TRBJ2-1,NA,CASSQDPQRYNEQFF,TGTGCCAGCAGCCAAGACCCCCAAAGATACAATGAGCAGTTCTTC
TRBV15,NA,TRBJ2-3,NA,CATSRGGDPTDTQYF,TGTGCCACCAGCAGAGGAGGGGATCCCACAGATACGCAGTATTTT
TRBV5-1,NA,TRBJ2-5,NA,CASSSSGPGETQYF,TGCGCCAGCAGCTCTTCAGGGCCCGGGGAGACCCAGTACTTC
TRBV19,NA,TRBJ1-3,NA,CASSISGNTIYF,TGTGCCAGTAGTATCTCTGGAAACACCATATATTTT
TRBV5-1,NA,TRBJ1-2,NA,CASKAAVGYGYTF,TGCGCCAGCAAGGCGGCTGTGGGCTATGGCTACACCTTC
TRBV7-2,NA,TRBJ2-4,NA,CASSLAGGYGGSDIQYF,TGTGCCAGCAGCTTAGCCGGTGGGTACGGGGGATCGGACATTCAGTACTTC
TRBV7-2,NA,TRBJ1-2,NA,CASSLGSYSNYGYTF,TGTGCCAGCAGCCTCGGATCCTATTCCAACTATGGCTACACCTTC
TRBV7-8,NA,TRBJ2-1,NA,CASSSITRSGNEQFF,TGTGCCAGCAGCTCTATTACTAGGTCTGGAAATGAGCAGTTCTTC
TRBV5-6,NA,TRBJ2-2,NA,CASSLAQDYTGELFF,TGTGCCAGCAGCTTGGCCCAAGATTACACCGGGGAGCTGTTTTTT
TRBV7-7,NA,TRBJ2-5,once,CASSLSPGETQYF,TGTGCCAGCAGTTTATCCCCTGGGGAGACCCAGTACTTC
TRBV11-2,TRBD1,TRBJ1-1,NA,CASRDAGTGGATEAFF,TGTGCCAGCAGAGACGCCGGGACAGGGGGTGCTACTGAAGCTTTCTTT
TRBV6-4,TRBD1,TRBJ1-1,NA,CASSANRGGTEAFF,TGTGCCAGCAGTGCCAACAGGGGCGGGACTGAAGCTTTCTTT
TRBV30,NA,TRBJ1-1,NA,CAWTLPPLREAFF,TGTGCCTGGACCCTACCCCCCTTGCGGGAAGCTTTCTTT
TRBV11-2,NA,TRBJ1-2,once,CASGHTNYGYTF,TGTGCCAGTGGACACACCAACTATGGCTACACCTTC
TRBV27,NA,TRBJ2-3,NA,CASSSYGGTTDTQYF,TGTGCCAGCAGTTCGTACGGGGGTACCACAGATACGCAGTATTTT